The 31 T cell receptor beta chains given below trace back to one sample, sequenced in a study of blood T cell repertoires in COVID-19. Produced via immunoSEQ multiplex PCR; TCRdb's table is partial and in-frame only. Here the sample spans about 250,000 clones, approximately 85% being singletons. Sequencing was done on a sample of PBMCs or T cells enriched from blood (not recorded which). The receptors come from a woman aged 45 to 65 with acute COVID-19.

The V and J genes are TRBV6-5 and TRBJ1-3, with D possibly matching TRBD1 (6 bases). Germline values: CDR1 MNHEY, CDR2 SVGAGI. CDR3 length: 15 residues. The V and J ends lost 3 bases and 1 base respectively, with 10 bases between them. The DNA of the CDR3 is TGTGCCAGCAGTTATCAGGGGTTTTCTGGAAACACCATATATTTT. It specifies CASSYQGFSGNTIYF.

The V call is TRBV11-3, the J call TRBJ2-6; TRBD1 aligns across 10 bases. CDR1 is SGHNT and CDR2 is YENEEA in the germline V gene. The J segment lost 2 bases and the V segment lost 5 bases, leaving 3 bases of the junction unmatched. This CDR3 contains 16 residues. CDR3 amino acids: CASSPGQGAGANVLTF. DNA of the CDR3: TGTGCCAGCAGCCCCGGACAGGGGGCTGGGGCCAACGTCCTGACTTTC.

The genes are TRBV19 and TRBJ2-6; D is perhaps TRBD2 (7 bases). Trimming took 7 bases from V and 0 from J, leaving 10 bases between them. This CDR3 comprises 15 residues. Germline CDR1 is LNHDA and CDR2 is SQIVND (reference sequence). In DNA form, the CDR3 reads TGTGCCAGTACGGGGGGCTACTCTGGGGCCAACGTCCTGACTTTC. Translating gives CASTGGYSGANVLTF. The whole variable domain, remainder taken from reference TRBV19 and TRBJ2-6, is DGGITQSPKYLFRKEGQNVTLSCEQNLNHDAMYWYRQDPGQGLRLIYYSQIVNDFQKGDIAEGYSVSREKKESFPLTVTSAQKNPTAFYLCASTGGYSGANVLTFGAGSRLTVL.

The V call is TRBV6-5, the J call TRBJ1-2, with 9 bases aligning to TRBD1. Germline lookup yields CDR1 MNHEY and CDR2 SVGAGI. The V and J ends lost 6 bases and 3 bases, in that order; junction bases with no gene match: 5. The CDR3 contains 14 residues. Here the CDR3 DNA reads TGTGCCAGCAGCCGTTGGACAGGGGACTATGGCTACACCTTC. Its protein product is CASSRWTGDYGYTF.

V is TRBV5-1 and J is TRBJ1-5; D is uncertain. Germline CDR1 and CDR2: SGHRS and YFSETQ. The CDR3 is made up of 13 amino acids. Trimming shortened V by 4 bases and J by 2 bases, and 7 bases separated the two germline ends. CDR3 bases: TGCGCCAGCAGCCGGGAAGGCAATCAGCCCCAGCATTTT. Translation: CASSREGNQPQHF.

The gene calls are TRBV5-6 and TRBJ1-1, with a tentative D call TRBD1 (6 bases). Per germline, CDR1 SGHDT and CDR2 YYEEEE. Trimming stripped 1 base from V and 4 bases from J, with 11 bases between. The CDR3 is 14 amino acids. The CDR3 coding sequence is TGTGCCAGCAGCTTGCCCACAGGGACCACTGAAGCTTTCTTT. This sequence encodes CASSLPTGTTEAFF.

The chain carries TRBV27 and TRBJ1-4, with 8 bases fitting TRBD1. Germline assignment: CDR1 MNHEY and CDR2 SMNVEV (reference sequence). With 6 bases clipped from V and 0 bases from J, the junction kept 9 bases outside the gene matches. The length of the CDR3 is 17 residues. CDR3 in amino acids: CASRCPTGVPTNEKLFF. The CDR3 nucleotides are TGTGCCAGCAGATGCCCGACAGGGGTTCCAACTAATGAAAAACTGTTTTTT. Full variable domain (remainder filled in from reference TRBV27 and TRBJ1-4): EAQVTQNPRYLITVTGKKLTVTCSQNMNHEYMSWYRQDPGLGLRQIYYSMNVEVTDKGDVPEGYKVSRKEKRNFPLILESPSPNQTSLYFCASRCPTGVPTNEKLFFGSGTQLSVL.

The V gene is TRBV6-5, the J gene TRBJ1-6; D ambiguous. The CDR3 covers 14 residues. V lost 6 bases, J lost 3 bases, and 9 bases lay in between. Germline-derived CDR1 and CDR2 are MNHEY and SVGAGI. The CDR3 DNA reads TGTGCCAGCAGCCGCGAAAACTATAATTCACCCCTCCACTTT. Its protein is CASSRENYNSPLHF.

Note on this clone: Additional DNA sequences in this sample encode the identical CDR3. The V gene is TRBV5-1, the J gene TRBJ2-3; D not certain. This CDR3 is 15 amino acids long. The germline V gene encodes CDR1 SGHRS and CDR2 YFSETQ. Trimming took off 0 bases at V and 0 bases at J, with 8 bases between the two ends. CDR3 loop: CASSLAAASTDTQYF. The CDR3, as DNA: TGCGCCAGCAGCTTGGCCGCGGCTAGCACAGATACGCAGTATTTT.

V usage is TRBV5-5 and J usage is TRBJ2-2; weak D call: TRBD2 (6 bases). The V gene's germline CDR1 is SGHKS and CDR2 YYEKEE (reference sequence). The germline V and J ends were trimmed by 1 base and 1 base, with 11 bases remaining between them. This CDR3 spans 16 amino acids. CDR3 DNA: TGTGCCAGCAGCTTGTTGGTCGGGGGGAACACCGGGGAGCTGTTTTTT. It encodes CASSLLVGGNTGELFF.

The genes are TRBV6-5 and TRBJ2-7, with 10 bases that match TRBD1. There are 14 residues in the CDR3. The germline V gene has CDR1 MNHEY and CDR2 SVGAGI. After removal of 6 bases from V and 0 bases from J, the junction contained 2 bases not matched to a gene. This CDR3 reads CASRWTGGSYEQYF. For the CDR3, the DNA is TGTGCCAGCAGGTGGACAGGGGGCTCCTACGAGCAGTACTTC.

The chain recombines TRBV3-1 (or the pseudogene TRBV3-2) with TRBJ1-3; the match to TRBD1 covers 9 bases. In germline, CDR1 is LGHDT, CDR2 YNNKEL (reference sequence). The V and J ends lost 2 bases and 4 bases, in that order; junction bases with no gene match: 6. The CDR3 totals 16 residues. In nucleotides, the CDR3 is TGTGCCAGCAGCCAAATTTCCGGGACAGGGGGAAACACCATATATTTT. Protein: CASSQISGTGGNTIYF.

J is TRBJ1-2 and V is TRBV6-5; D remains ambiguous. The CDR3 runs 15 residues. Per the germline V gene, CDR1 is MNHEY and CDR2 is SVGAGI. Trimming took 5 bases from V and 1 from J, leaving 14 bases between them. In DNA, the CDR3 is TGTGCCAGCAGTCAAAGAGTCCGGGATAACTATGGCTACACCTTC. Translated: CASSQRVRDNYGYTF.

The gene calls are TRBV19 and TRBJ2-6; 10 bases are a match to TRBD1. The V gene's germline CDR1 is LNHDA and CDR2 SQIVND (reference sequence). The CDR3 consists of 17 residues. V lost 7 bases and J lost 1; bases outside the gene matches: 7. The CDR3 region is CASKPGQGLSGANVLTF. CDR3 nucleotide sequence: TGTGCCAGTAAACCGGGACAGGGGCTGTCTGGGGCCAACGTCCTGACTTTC.

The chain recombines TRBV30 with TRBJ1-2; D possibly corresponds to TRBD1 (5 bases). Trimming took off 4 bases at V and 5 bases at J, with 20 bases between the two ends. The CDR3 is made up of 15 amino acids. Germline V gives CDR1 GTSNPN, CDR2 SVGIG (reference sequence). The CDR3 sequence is CAWNLNIGTHYGYTF. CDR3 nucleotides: TGTGCCTGGAACCTGAATATCGGGACTCATTATGGCTACACCTTC.

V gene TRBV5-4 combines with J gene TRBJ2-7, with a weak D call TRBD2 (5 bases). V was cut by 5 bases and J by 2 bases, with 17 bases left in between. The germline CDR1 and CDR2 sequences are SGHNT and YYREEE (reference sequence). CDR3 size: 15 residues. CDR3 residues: CASSPPGREAYEQYF. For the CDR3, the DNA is TGTGCCAGCAGTCCCCCGGGAAGAGAGGCCTACGAGCAGTACTTC.

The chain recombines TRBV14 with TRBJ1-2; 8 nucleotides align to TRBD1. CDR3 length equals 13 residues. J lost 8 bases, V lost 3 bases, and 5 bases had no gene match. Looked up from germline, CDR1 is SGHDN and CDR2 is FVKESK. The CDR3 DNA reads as TGTGCCAGCAGCCAGGGCAGGGGGCAAGGCTACACCTTC. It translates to CASSQGRGQGYTF.

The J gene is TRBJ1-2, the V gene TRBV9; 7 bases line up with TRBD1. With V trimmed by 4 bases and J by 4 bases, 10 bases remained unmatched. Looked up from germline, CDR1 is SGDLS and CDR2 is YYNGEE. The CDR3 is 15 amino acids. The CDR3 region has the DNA TGTGCCAGCAGCCTGGAGGAGGGGGCGAGCTATGGCTACACCTTC. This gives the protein CASSLEEGASYGYTF.

DNA for the CDR3: TGTGCCAGCAGTTACAACACGATGAACACTGAAGCTTTCTTT. As protein: CASSYNTMNTEAFF. The rearrangement links TRBV6-6 to TRBJ1-1, with D hard to call. Germline CDR1 and CDR2: MNHNY and SVGAGI (reference sequence). With 2 bases removed from V and 0 bases from J, the gap between germline ends came to 7 bases. The CDR3 spans 14 residues.

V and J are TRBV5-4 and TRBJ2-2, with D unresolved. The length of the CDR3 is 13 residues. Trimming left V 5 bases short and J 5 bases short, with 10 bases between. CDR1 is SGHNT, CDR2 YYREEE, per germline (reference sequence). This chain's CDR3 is CASRLEVTGELFF. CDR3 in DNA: TGTGCCAGCAGGCTAGAGGTAACCGGGGAGCTGTTTTTT. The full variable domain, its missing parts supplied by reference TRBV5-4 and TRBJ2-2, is ETGVTQSPTHLIKTRGQQVTLRCSSQSGHNTVSWYQQALGQGPQFIFQYYREEENGRGNFPPRFSGLQFPNYSSELNVNALELDDSALYLCASRLEVTGELFFGEGSRLTVL.

CDR3 protein: CASSLRLSRGGYTF. CDR3 DNA sequence: TGTGCCAGCAGTTTAAGGCTAAGTAGGGGTGGCTACACCTTC. V and J are TRBV27 and TRBJ1-2, with a tentative D call TRBD1 (5 bases). This CDR3 is built from 14 residues. Trimming stripped 2 bases from V and 7 bases from J, with 14 bases between. Germline CDR1 and CDR2: MNHEY and SMNVEV (reference sequence).

The CDR3 DNA is TGTGCCAGCAGTACGACAGGGGAGGTTGACGGGGAGCTGTTTTTT. Translation: CASSTTGEVDGELFF. The J gene is TRBJ2-2, the V gene TRBV6-6; 8 nucleotides agree with TRBD1. The CDR3 loop spans 15 amino acids. Germline assignment: CDR1 MNHNY and CDR2 SVGAGI (reference sequence). V shed 5 bases and J 7 bases; nucleotides not matched to a gene: 9.

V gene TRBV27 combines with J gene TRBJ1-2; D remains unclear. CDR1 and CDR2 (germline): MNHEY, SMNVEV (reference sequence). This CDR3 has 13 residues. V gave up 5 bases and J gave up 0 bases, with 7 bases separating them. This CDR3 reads CASSLTANYGYTF. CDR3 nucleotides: TGTGCCAGCAGTCTCACAGCTAACTATGGCTACACCTTC.

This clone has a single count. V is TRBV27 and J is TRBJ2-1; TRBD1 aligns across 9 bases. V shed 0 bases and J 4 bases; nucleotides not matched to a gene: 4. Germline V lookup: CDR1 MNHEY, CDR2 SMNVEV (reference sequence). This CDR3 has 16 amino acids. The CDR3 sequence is CASSLSGTGIYNEQFF. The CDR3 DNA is TGTGCCAGCAGTTTATCGGGGACAGGGATATACAATGAGCAGTTCTTC.

The CDR3 DNA reads as TGTGCCAGCTCGATCGCGGGAGTACTCGTGTCGAACACTGAAGCTTTCTTT. It translates to CASSIAGVLVSNTEAFF. The chain employs TRBV5-4 and TRBJ1-1, with unresolved D. In germline, CDR1 is SGHNT, CDR2 YYREEE (reference sequence). V dropped 7 bases and J dropped 1 base, with 23 bases sitting between them. The CDR3 covers 17 residues.

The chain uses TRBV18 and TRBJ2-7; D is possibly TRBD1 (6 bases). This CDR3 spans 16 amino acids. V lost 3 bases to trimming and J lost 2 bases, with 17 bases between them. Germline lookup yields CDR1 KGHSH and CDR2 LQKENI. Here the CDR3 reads CASSPRHDRITYEQYF. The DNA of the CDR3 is TGTGCCAGCTCACCTCGCCATGACAGGATTACCTACGAGCAGTACTTC.

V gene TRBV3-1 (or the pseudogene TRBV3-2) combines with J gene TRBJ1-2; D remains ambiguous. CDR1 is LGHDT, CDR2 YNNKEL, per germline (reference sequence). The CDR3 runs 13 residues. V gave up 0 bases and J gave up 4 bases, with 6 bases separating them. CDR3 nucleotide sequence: TGTGCCAGCAGCCAAGAGGGCAGCTATGGCTACACCTTC. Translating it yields CASSQEGSYGYTF.

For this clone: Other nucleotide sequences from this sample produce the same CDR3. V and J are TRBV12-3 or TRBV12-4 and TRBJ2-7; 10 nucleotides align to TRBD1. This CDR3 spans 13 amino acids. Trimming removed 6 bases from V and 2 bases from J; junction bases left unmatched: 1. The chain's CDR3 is CASSGTGAYEQYF. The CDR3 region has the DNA TGTGCCAGCAGCGGGACAGGGGCCTACGAGCAGTACTTC.

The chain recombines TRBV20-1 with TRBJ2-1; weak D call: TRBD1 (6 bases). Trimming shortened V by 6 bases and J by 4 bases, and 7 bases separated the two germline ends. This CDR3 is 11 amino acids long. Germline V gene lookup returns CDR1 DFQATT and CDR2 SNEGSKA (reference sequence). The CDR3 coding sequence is TGCAGTGCGGGGACATACAATGAGCAGTTCTTC. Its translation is CSAGTYNEQFF.

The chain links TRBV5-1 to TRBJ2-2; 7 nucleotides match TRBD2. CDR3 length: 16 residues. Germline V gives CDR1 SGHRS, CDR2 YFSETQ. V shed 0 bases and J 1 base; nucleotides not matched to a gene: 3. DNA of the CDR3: TGCGCCAGCAGCTTGGTGAGCGGGATGAACACCGGGGAGCTGTTTTTT. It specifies CASSLVSGMNTGELFF.

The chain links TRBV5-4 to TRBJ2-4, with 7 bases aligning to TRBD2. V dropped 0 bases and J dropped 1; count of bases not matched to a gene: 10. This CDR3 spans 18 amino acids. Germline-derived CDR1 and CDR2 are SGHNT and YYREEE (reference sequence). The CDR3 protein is CASSLGRGREGAKNIQYF. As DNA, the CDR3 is TGTGCCAGCAGCTTGGGGAGAGGCAGGGAGGGGGCCAAAAACATTCAGTACTTC.